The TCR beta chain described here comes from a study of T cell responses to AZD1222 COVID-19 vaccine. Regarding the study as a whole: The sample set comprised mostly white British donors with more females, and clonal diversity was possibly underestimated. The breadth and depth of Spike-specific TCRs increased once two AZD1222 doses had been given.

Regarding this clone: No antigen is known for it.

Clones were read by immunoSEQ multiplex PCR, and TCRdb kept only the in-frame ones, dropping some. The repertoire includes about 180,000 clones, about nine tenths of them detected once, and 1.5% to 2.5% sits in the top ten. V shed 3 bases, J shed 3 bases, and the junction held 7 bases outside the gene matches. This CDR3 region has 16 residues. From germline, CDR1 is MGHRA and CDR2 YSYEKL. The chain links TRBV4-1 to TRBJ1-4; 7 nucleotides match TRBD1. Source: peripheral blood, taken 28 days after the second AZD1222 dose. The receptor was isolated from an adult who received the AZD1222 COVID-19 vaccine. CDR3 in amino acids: CASSHKGAVSNEKLFF. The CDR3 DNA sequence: TGCGCCAGCAGCCATAAGGGGGCGGTGTCTAATGAAAAACTGTTTTTT.